This T cell receptor (delta chain) was found in a study of γδ T cells in repeated Plasmodium falciparum infection. The CDR3 extends over 19 amino acids. The junction had 22 bases not matched to a gene; V was cut back by 2 bases and J by 7 bases. Germline V lookup: CDR1 TSWWSYY, CDR2 QGS. Turning to this clone: The antigen is unknown. This is likely an artifact of a read error, given a far larger clone one base away. Other DNA sequences in this specimen translate into the identical CDR3.

Findings and limits, study-wide: In Vdelta2-negative, largely Vdelta1+, gammadelta repertoires, repeated controlled infections appeared to drive clonal selection waves. Over time and infection, Vgamma9/Vdelta2+ repertoires remained highly stable and polyclonal. One small rural Malian village, predominantly a single ethnic group, supplied the cohort.

TCRdb applied CATT to the multiplex PCR reads for clone calling. The table shows 75,000 to 95,000 delta-chain clones, with less than 1% occurring only once. Flow sorting of PBMC yielded separate Vgamma9/Vdelta2+ and Vdelta2-negative gammadelta T cell populations for bulk repertoire analysis. The receptor was isolated from a pool of human donors (malaria-infected and uninfected, not separated). The chain is built from TRDV1 and TRDJ1, with 7 bases identical to TRDD3. TCRdb is silent on the J gene; assignment here came from matching the DNA to germline. The sample comprised gamma-delta T cells from blood. CDR3 sequence reads: CALGEEVLRAWGLEVKLIF. CDR3 bases: TGTGCTCTTGGGGAAGAAGTACTACGGGCCTGGGGGCTTGAAGTTAAACTCATCTTT.